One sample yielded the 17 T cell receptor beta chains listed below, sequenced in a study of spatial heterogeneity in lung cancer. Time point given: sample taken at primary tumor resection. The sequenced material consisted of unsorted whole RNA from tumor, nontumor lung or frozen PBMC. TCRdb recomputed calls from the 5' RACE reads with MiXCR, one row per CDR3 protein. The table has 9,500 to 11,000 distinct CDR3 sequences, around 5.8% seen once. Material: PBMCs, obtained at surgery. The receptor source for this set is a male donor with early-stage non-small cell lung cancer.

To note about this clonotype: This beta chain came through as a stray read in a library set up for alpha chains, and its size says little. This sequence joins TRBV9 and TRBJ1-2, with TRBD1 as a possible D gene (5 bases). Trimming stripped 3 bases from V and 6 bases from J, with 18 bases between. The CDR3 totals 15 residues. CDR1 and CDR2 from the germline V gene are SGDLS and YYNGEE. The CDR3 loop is CASSAHWQGEDGYTF. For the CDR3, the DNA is TGTGCCAGCAGCGCCCACTGGCAGGGTGAGGATGGCTACACCTTC. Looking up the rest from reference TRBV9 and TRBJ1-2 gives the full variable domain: DSGVTQTPKHLITATGQRVTLRCSPRSGDLSVYWYQQSLDQGLQFLIQYYNGEERAKGNILERFSAQQFPDLHSELNLSSLELGDSALYFCASSAHWQGEDGYTFGSGTRLTVV.

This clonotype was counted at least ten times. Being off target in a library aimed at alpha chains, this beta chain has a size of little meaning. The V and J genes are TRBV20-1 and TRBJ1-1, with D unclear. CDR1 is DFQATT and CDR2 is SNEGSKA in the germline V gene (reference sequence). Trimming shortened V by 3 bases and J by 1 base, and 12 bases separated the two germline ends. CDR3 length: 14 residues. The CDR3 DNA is TGCAGTGCTAGGGCTCAAGAGAAGAACACTGAAGCTTTCTTT. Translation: CSARAQEKNTEAFF.

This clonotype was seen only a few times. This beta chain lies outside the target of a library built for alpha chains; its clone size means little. The DNA of the CDR3 is TGCAGTGCTACATCTCAGGGAGAGAAACTCTACGAGCAGTACTTC. It codes for CSATSQGEKLYEQYF. The chain couples TRBV20-1 to TRBJ2-7, with D perhaps assigned TRBD1 or TRBD2 (5 bases each). Per germline, CDR1 DFQATT and CDR2 SNEGSKA (reference sequence). The CDR3 is made up of 15 amino acids. V lost 4 bases and J 3 bases, leaving 19 bases between the germline ends.

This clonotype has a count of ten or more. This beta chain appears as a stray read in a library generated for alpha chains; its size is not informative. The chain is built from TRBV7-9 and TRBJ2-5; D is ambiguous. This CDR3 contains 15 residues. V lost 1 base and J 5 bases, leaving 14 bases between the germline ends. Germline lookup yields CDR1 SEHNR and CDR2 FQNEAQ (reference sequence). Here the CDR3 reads CASSLGSLEGETQYF. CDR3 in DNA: TGTGCCAGCAGCTTAGGGTCACTGGAAGGGGAGACCCAGTACTTC.

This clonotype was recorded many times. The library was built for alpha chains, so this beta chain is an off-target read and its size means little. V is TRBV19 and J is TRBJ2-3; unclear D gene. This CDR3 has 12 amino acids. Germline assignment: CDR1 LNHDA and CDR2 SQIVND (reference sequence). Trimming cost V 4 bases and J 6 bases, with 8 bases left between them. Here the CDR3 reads CASSTPGDTQYF. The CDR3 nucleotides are TGTGCCAGTAGTACCCCCGGCGATACGCAGTATTTT. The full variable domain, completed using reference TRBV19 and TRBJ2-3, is DGGITQSPKYLFRKEGQNVTLSCEQNLNHDAMYWYRQDPGQGLRLIYYSQIVNDFQKGDIAEGYSVSREKKESFPLTVTSAQKNPTAFYLCASSTPGDTQYFGPGTRLTVL.

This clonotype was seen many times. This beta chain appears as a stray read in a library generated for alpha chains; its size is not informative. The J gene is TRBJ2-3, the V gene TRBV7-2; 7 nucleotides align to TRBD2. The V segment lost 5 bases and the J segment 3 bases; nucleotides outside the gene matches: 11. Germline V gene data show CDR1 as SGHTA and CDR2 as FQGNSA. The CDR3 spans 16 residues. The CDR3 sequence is CASSRLAGSLTDTQYF. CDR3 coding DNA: TGTGCCAGCAGCCGACTAGCTGGTTCTCTGACAGATACGCAGTATTTT.

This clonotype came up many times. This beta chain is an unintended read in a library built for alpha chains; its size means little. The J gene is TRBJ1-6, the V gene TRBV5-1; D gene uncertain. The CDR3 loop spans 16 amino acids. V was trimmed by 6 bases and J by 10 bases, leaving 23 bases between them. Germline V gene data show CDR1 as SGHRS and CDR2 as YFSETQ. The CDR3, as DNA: TGCGCCAGCAAACTCCGTGACGGTGACCTAGGGTCACCCCTCCACTTT. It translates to CASKLRDGDLGSPLHF.

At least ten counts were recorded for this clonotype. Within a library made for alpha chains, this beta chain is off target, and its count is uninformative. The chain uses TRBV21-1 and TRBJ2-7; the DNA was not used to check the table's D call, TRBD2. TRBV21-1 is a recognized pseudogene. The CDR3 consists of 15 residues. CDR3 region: CASSNLEGVKHEQYF. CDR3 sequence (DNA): TGTGCCAGCAGCAATCTTGAGGGAGTGAAGCACGAGCAGTACTTC.

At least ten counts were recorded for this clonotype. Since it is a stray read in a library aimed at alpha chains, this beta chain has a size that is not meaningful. The CDR3 DNA is TGTGCCAGCAGGACTGGGACAGCCTTCAATGAAAAACTGTTTTTT. Its translation: CASRTGTAFNEKLFF. J is TRBJ1-4 and V is TRBV27, with 7 bases that match TRBD1. Germline-derived CDR1 and CDR2 are MNHEY and SMNVEV (reference sequence). The CDR3 runs 15 residues. Germline trimming cut 6 bases from V and 5 bases from J; bases unmatched to any gene: 9.

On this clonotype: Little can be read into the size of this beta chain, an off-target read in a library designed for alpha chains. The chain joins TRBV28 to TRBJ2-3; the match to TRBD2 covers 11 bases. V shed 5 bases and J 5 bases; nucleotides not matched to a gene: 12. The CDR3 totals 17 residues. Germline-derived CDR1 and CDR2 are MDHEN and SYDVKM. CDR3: CASSGVLAGGPIDTQYF. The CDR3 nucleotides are TGTGCCAGCAGTGGGGTTCTAGCGGGGGGCCCTATAGATACGCAGTATTTT.

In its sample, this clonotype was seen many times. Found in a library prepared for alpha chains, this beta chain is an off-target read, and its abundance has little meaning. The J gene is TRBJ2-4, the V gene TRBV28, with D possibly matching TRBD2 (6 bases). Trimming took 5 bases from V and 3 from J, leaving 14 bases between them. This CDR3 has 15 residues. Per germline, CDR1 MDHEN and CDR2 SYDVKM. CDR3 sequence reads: CASSTPETSKNIQYF. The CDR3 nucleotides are TGTGCCAGCAGTACCCCCGAGACTAGCAAAAACATTCAGTACTTC.

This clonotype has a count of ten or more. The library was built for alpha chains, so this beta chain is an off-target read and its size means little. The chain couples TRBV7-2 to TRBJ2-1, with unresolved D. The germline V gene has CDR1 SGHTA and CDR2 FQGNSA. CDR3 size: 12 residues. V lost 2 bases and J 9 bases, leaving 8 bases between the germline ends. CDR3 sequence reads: CASSLTALEQFF. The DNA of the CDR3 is TGTGCCAGCAGCTTAACAGCGCTTGAGCAGTTCTTC.

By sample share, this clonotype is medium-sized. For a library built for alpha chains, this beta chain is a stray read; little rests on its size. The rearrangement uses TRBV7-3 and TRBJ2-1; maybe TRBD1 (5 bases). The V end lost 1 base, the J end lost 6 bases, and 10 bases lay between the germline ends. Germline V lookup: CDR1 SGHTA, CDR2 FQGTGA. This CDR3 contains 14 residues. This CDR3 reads CASSLSRVFNEQFF. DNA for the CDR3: TGTGCCAGCAGCTTAAGCAGGGTATTCAATGAGCAGTTCTTC.

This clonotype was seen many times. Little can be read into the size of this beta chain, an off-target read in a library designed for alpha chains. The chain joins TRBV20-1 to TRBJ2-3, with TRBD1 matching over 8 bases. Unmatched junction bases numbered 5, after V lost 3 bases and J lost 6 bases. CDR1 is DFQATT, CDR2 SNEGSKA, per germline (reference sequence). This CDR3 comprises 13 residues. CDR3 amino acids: CSARRQGADTQYF. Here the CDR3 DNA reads TGCAGTGCTAGGCGCCAGGGGGCCGATACGCAGTATTTT.

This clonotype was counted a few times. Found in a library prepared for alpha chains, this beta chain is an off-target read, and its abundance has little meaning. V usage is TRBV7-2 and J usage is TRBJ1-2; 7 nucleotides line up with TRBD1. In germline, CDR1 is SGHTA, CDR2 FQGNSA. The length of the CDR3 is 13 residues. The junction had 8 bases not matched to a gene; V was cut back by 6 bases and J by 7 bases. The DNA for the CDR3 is TGTGCCAGCAGAGATACAGGGGCGGGTGGCTACACCTTC. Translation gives CASRDTGAGGYTF.

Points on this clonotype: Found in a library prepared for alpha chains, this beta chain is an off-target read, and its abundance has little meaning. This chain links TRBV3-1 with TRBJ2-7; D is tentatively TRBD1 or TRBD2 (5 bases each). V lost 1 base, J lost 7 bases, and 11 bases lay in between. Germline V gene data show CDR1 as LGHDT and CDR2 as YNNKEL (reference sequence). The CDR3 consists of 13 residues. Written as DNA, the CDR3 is TGTGCCAGCAGCCAAGGGAGGTCAGGGGAGCAGTACTTC. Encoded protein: CASSQGRSGEQYF.

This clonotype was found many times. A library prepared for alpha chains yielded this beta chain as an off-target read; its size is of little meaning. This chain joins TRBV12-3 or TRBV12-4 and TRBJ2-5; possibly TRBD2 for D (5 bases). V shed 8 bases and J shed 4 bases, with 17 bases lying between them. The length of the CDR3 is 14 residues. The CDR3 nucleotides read TGTGCCAGCGCGAAGGCCGGAGGTCCAGAGACCCAGTACTTC. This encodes CASAKAGGPETQYF.